The present entry profiles one T cell receptor beta chain with its context. V lost 2 bases, J lost 7 bases, and 14 bases lay in between. Germline V CDR1 and CDR2: MNHEY, SVGAGI. CDR3 length: 14 amino acids. Reverse transcription of all isolated RNA meant that expressed TCRB transcripts were sequenced. The data were produced by immunoSEQ multiplex PCR, yet TCRdb's version contains in-frame clones alone and is incomplete. The sample consists of 600,000 to 650,000 clones, about a sixth of them appearing once. This sample stems from a study of beta chain features in type 1 diabetes. The J gene is TRBJ2-5, the V gene TRBV6-5; TRBD1 is a possible D gene (5 bases). The sequenced sample consisted of naive CD4+ T cells from blood. The receptor comes from a man in his late teens or twenties in good health. The CDR3 region has the DNA TGTGCCAGCAGTTACGGGCAGGGTGGAGTGACCCAGTACTTC. This gives the protein CASSYGQGGVTQYF.